A selection of T cell receptor beta chains follows, all from one sample in a study of blood T cell repertoires in COVID-19. Sequencing used immunoSEQ multiplex PCR; TCRdb keeps in-frame clones, though not all of them. The sample has approximately 250,000 clones; approximately 89% are singletons. Input material: peripheral blood. The receptors stem from a woman in her seventies with COVID-19, enrolled during active disease. The CDR3 runs from the conserved cysteine through the conserved F or W. D genes are given only for firm matches. Size tells how often a clone was seen (once, few, many) or the class of an expanded clone, and some rows leave it out.

J gene: TRBJ2-2; D gene: TRBD2; CDR3 length: 16; V gene: TRBV5-6; clone size: -; CDR3 protein: CASSSTGLDEGGELFF; CDR3 DNA: TGTGCCAGCAGCTCGACGGGACTAGACGAAGGCGGGGAGCTGTTTTTT
J gene: TRBJ2-7; D gene: TRBD1; CDR3 length: 14; V gene: TRBV15; clone size: -; CDR3 protein: CATSRGTGTYEQYF; CDR3 DNA: TGTGCCACCAGCAGAGGGACAGGGACGTACGAGCAGTACTTC
J gene: TRBJ2-1; D gene: TRBD2; CDR3 length: 14; V gene: TRBV4-3; clone size: -; CDR3 protein: CASSQTSGSNEQFF; CDR3 DNA: TGCGCCAGCAGCCAAACTAGCGGGAGCAATGAGCAGTTCTTC
J gene: TRBJ2-6; D gene: TRBD1; CDR3 length: 17; V gene: TRBV30; clone size: -; CDR3 protein: CAWSGTGGSSGANVLTF; CDR3 DNA: TGTGCCTGGAGTGGGACAGGGGGAAGCTCTGGGGCCAACGTCCTGACTTTC
J gene: TRBJ2-5; D gene: TRBD2; CDR3 length: 17; V gene: TRBV27; clone size: -; CDR3 protein: CASSLRLAGGKKETQYF; CDR3 DNA: TGTGCCAGCAGTTTAAGGCTAGCGGGAGGGAAGAAAGAGACCCAGTACTTC
J gene: TRBJ1-5; D gene: -; CDR3 length: 17; V gene: TRBV28; clone size: -; CDR3 protein: CASSVRDNTYSNQPQHF; CDR3 DNA: TGTGCCAGCAGTGTAAGGGACAATACGTATAGCAATCAGCCCCAGCATTTT
J gene: TRBJ2-2; D gene: -; CDR3 length: 15; V gene: TRBV7-6; clone size: -; CDR3 protein: CASSLQGGSSGELFF; CDR3 DNA: TGTGCCAGCAGCTTACAGGGGGGAAGTTCCGGGGAGCTGTTTTTT
J gene: TRBJ2-1; D gene: TRBD2; CDR3 length: 14; V gene: TRBV7-9; clone size: -; CDR3 protein: CASTSSGRFVEQFF; CDR3 DNA: TGTGCCAGCACCAGTAGCGGGAGGTTCGTCGAGCAGTTCTTC
J gene: TRBJ1-2; D gene: -; CDR3 length: 14; V gene: TRBV6-5; clone size: -; CDR3 protein: CASSYHGLNYGYTF; CDR3 DNA: TGTGCCAGCAGTTATCATGGGCTGAACTATGGCTACACCTTC
J gene: TRBJ1-4; D gene: TRBD1; CDR3 length: 16; V gene: TRBV4-1; clone size: once; CDR3 protein: CASSPISGTGSEKLFF; CDR3 DNA: TGCGCCAGCAGCCCAATTTCCGGGACAGGTAGTGAAAAACTGTTTTTT
J gene: TRBJ2-7; D gene: TRBD2; CDR3 length: 16; V gene: TRBV15; clone size: -; CDR3 protein: CATSREGLAGSYEQYF; CDR3 DNA: TGTGCCACCAGCAGGGAAGGACTAGCGGGAAGCTACGAGCAGTACTTC
J gene: TRBJ1-6; D gene: TRBD1; CDR3 length: 14; V gene: TRBV10-3; clone size: -; CDR3 protein: CAISWDRGDSPLHF; CDR3 DNA: TGTGCCATCAGTTGGGACAGGGGTGATTCACCCCTCCACTTT
J gene: TRBJ2-5; D gene: TRBD2; CDR3 length: 15; V gene: TRBV7-3; clone size: -; CDR3 protein: CASSLSSGGQETQYF; CDR3 DNA: TGTGCCAGCAGCTTGTCTAGCGGGGGACAAGAGACCCAGTACTTC
J gene: TRBJ1-5; D gene: -; CDR3 length: 14; V gene: TRBV29-1; clone size: -; CDR3 protein: CSVAGGFSNQPQHF; CDR3 DNA: TGCAGCGTTGCGGGTGGGTTTAGCAATCAGCCCCAGCATTTT
J gene: TRBJ2-1; D gene: TRBD2; CDR3 length: 16; V gene: TRBV19; clone size: once; CDR3 protein: CASGPVGSGRVYEQFF; CDR3 DNA: TGTGCCAGTGGGCCTGTCGGTAGCGGGAGGGTGTATGAGCAGTTCTTC
J gene: TRBJ1-2; D gene: TRBD1; CDR3 length: 13; V gene: TRBV28; clone size: -; CDR3 protein: CASKARGLSGYTF; CDR3 DNA: TGTGCCAGCAAGGCCAGGGGGCTCTCAGGCTACACCTTC
J gene: TRBJ2-2; D gene: -; CDR3 length: 13; V gene: TRBV27; clone size: -; CDR3 protein: CASSSWNTGELFF; CDR3 DNA: TGTGCCAGCAGTTCTTGGAACACCGGGGAGCTGTTTTTT
J gene: TRBJ1-3; D gene: -; CDR3 length: 18; V gene: TRBV19; clone size: -; CDR3 protein: CASSTQPAGKSSGNTIYF; CDR3 DNA: TGTGCCAGTAGTACACAACCCGCGGGGAAAAGCTCTGGAAACACCATATATTTT
J gene: TRBJ1-3; D gene: TRBD1; CDR3 length: 16; V gene: TRBV18; clone size: -; CDR3 protein: CASSPDRGFSGNTIYF; CDR3 DNA: TGTGCCAGCTCACCGGACAGGGGCTTCTCTGGAAACACCATATATTTT
J gene: TRBJ1-5; D gene: -; CDR3 length: 12; V gene: TRBV30; clone size: -; CDR3 protein: CAWTEGHQPQHF; CDR3 DNA: TGTGCCTGGACAGAGGGTCATCAGCCCCAGCATTTT
J gene: TRBJ1-2; D gene: -; CDR3 length: 15; V gene: TRBV15; clone size: -; CDR3 protein: CATSRTPREGRGYTF; CDR3 DNA: TGTGCCACCAGCAGAACACCAAGGGAGGGGCGAGGCTACACCTTC
J gene: TRBJ2-7; D gene: TRBD2; CDR3 length: 15; V gene: TRBV7-2; clone size: -; CDR3 protein: CASSFTSGRTYEQYF; CDR3 DNA: TGTGCCAGCAGCTTCACTAGCGGGAGGACCTACGAGCAGTACTTC
J gene: TRBJ2-5; D gene: -; CDR3 length: 14; V gene: TRBV3-1/TRBV3-2; clone size: -; CDR3 protein: CASSQQGLQGTQYF; CDR3 DNA: TGTGCCAGCAGCCAACAGGGGCTCCAAGGGACCCAGTACTTC
J gene: TRBJ1-4; D gene: -; CDR3 length: 15; V gene: TRBV3-1/TRBV3-2; clone size: once; CDR3 protein: CASSQFTDANEKLFF; CDR3 DNA: TGTGCCAGCAGCCAATTTACAGACGCAAATGAAAAACTGTTTTTT
J gene: TRBJ1-6; D gene: -; CDR3 length: 14; V gene: TRBV11-2; clone size: -; CDR3 protein: CASRRDSYNSPLHF; CDR3 DNA: TGTGCCAGCAGGCGGGACTCCTATAATTCACCCCTCCACTTT
J gene: TRBJ2-5; D gene: TRBD2; CDR3 length: 15; V gene: TRBV19; clone size: -; CDR3 protein: CASSTGTSGIETQYF; CDR3 DNA: TGTGCCAGTAGTACCGGGACTAGCGGGATAGAGACCCAGTACTTC
J gene: TRBJ2-7; D gene: TRBD2; CDR3 length: 14; V gene: TRBV19; clone size: -; CDR3 protein: CASAGGGPTYEQYF; CDR3 DNA: TGTGCCAGTGCCGGGGGGGGACCCACCTACGAGCAGTACTTC
J gene: TRBJ2-7; D gene: -; CDR3 length: 10; V gene: TRBV11-1; clone size: -; CDR3 protein: CAKLFYEQYF; CDR3 DNA: TGTGCCAAACTATTCTACGAGCAGTACTTC
J gene: TRBJ2-3; D gene: TRBD2; CDR3 length: 14; V gene: TRBV19; clone size: -; CDR3 protein: CASSGPSGQDTQYF; CDR3 DNA: TGTGCCAGTAGTGGGCCTAGCGGGCAAGATACGCAGTATTTT
J gene: TRBJ2-1; D gene: -; CDR3 length: 13; V gene: TRBV7-9; clone size: -; CDR3 protein: CASSSTGPGEQFF; CDR3 DNA: TGTGCCAGCAGCTCAACAGGGCCTGGTGAGCAGTTCTTC
J gene: TRBJ2-5; D gene: -; CDR3 length: 14; V gene: TRBV18; clone size: -; CDR3 protein: CASSPQQEKETQYF; CDR3 DNA: TGTGCCAGCTCACCGCAACAGGAAAAAGAGACCCAGTACTTC
J gene: TRBJ1-4; D gene: -; CDR3 length: 17; V gene: TRBV5-6; clone size: -; CDR3 protein: CASSLVVGGATNEKLFF; CDR3 DNA: TGTGCCAGCAGCTTGGTGGTCGGGGGTGCAACTAATGAAAAACTGTTTTTT
J gene: TRBJ1-2; D gene: TRBD1; CDR3 length: 15; V gene: TRBV28; clone size: -; CDR3 protein: CASSLGGTGTYGYTF; CDR3 DNA: TGTGCCAGCAGTTTAGGGGGGACAGGGACCTATGGCTACACCTTC
J gene: TRBJ1-5; D gene: -; CDR3 length: 14; V gene: TRBV5-1; clone size: few; CDR3 protein: CASSVDSSNQPQHF; CDR3 DNA: TGCGCCAGCAGCGTCGACAGTAGCAATCAGCCCCAGCATTTT
J gene: TRBJ2-3; D gene: -; CDR3 length: 19; V gene: TRBV4-1; clone size: -; CDR3 protein: CASSPKSEDLWTGTDTQYF; CDR3 DNA: TGCGCCAGCAGCCCGAAAAGTGAAGACCTTTGGACAGGCACAGATACGCAGTATTTT
J gene: TRBJ1-3; D gene: -; CDR3 length: 14; V gene: TRBV7-2; clone size: -; CDR3 protein: CASSNSGAGNTIYF; CDR3 DNA: TGTGCCAGCAGCAACAGTGGGGCCGGAAACACCATATATTTT
J gene: TRBJ1-2; D gene: TRBD1; CDR3 length: 13; V gene: TRBV11-3; clone size: -; CDR3 protein: CASSQDRNYGYTF; CDR3 DNA: TGTGCCAGCAGCCAGGACAGGAACTATGGCTACACCTTC
J gene: TRBJ2-1; D gene: -; CDR3 length: 11; V gene: TRBV6-5; clone size: -; CDR3 protein: CASRGYNEQFF; CDR3 DNA: TGTGCCAGCCGGGGTTACAATGAGCAGTTCTTC
J gene: TRBJ1-1; D gene: TRBD1; CDR3 length: 13; V gene: TRBV19; clone size: -; CDR3 protein: CASSIAGGTEAFF; CDR3 DNA: TGTGCCAGTAGTATAGCAGGGGGCACTGAAGCTTTCTTT
J gene: TRBJ2-1; D gene: TRBD2; CDR3 length: 16; V gene: TRBV11-3; clone size: -; CDR3 protein: CASSPMASGGNNEQFF; CDR3 DNA: TGTGCCAGCAGCCCAATGGCTAGCGGGGGCAACAATGAGCAGTTCTTC